The 21 T cell receptor beta chains presented below share a single source sample, sequenced in a study of T cell responses to AZD1222 COVID-19 vaccine. Measured with immunoSEQ multiplex PCR; TCRdb has only the in-frame clones, and not every one. The sample includes around 140,000 clones, approximately 90% of them seen just once. Sequencing was performed on peripheral blood, taken on day 0 of AZD1222 vaccination. All receptors derive from an adult in good health.

V gene TRBV7-2 combines with J gene TRBJ1-3, with 9 bases identical to TRBD1. J was trimmed by 0 bases and V by 4 bases; bases with no gene match: 4. Germline CDR1 SGHTA, CDR2 FQGNSA. The CDR3 totals 16 residues. CDR3 coding DNA: TGTGCCAGCAGCTACGGACAGGGGACCTCTGGAAACACCATATATTTT. As protein: CASSYGQGTSGNTIYF.

This chain connects TRBV12-3 or TRBV12-4 to TRBJ2-4; 8 nucleotides agree with TRBD1. The V gene end was trimmed by 6 bases and the J gene end by 7 bases; junction bases not matched to a gene: 5. This CDR3 contains 13 residues. The CDR3 nucleotides read TGTGCCAGCAGCGGACAGGGATCTAACATTCAGTACTTC. It yields the protein CASSGQGSNIQYF.

This chain uses TRBV11-2 with TRBJ2-3, with a possible D match to TRBD2 (5 bases). The germline V gene encodes CDR1 SGHAT and CDR2 FQNNGV. The CDR3 is made up of 14 amino acids. Trimming cost V 5 bases and J 1 base, with 10 bases left between them. The CDR3 region is CASSPSLGTDTQYF. The DNA of the CDR3 is TGTGCCAGCAGCCCTAGCTTGGGCACAGATACGCAGTATTTT.

V usage is TRBV6-4 and J usage is TRBJ2-2; tentative D call: TRBD2 (5 bases). Germline V gene lookup returns CDR1 MRHNA and CDR2 SNTAGT. Trimming stripped 4 bases from V and 5 bases from J, with 11 bases between. This CDR3 contains 14 residues. CDR3 coding DNA: TGTGCCAGCAGTGTAGGGAGTACTACCGGGGAGCTGTTTTTT. Translating gives CASSVGSTTGELFF.

This sequence joins TRBV28 and TRBJ1-2; 8 bases fit TRBD1. This CDR3 spans 14 amino acids. The junction had 9 bases not matched to a gene; V was cut back by 6 bases and J by 6 bases. From germline, CDR1 is MDHEN and CDR2 SYDVKM. The CDR3 here is CASSTGGGYNGYTF. The CDR3 DNA reads TGTGCCAGCAGCACAGGGGGGGGGTACAATGGCTACACCTTC.

The chain carries TRBV28 and TRBJ1-6; 7 bases agree with TRBD1. The junction had 0 bases not matched to a gene; V was cut back by 3 bases and J by 1 base. The CDR3 contains 15 residues. The germline CDR1 and CDR2 sequences are MDHEN and SYDVKM. CDR3 coding DNA: TGTGCCAGCAGTTTCAGGGGGTCCTATAATTCACCCCTCCACTTT. Protein: CASSFRGSYNSPLHF. Full variable domain (outside the CDR3, taken from reference TRBV28 and TRBJ1-6): DVKVTQSSRYLVKRTGEKVFLECVQDMDHENMFWYRQDPGLGLRLIYFSYDVKMKEKGDIPEGYSVSREKKERFSLILESASTNQTSMYLCASSFRGSYNSPLHFGNGTRLTVT.

This clone was seen once. This chain joins TRBV3-1 (or the pseudogene TRBV3-2) and TRBJ1-4, with D perhaps matching TRBD1 (5 bases). Germline loops: CDR1 LGHDT, CDR2 YNNKEL (reference sequence). V lost 4 bases, J lost 8 bases, and 14 bases lay in between. The CDR3 length is 14 residues. In DNA, the CDR3 is TGTGCCAGCAGCCCTCGTGGGGGGGACGAAAAACTGTTTTTT. Protein product: CASSPRGGDEKLFF.

This clone was picked up a small number of times. This chain connects TRBV4-1 to TRBJ1-1; the D gene is possibly TRBD1 (6 bases). The V gene's germline CDR1 is MGHRA and CDR2 YSYEKL. The CDR3 has 13 amino acids. V was trimmed by 7 bases and J by 4 bases, leaving 13 bases between them. CDR3 coding DNA: TGCGCCAGCAACCAGGACAGCTCCACTGAAGCTTTCTTT. Translation: CASNQDSSTEAFF.

The V and J genes are TRBV6-5 and TRBJ2-3; perhaps TRBD2 as D (5 bases). The V end lost 4 bases, the J end lost 3 bases, and 8 bases lay between the germline ends. The CDR3 loop spans 13 amino acids. CDR1 and CDR2 from the germline V gene are MNHEY and SVGAGI. CDR3 protein: CASSSGKTDTQYF. The DNA of the CDR3 is TGTGCCAGCAGTTCCGGGAAGACAGATACGCAGTATTTT.

The rearrangement uses TRBV6-5 and TRBJ1-5; D gene unclear. The CDR3 contains 15 residues. V lost 2 bases, J lost 0 bases, and 8 bases lay in between. Germline CDR1 is MNHEY and CDR2 is SVGAGI. The CDR3 nucleotides read TGTGCCAGCAGTTACGAGGGCGATAGCAATCAGCCCCAGCATTTT. It encodes CASSYEGDSNQPQHF.

V usage is TRBV27 and J usage is TRBJ2-7, with 7 bases lining up with TRBD2. This CDR3 spans 15 amino acids. Germline CDR1 and CDR2: MNHEY and SMNVEV (reference sequence). Unmatched junction bases numbered 14, after V lost 8 bases and J lost 4 bases. As DNA, the CDR3 is TGTGCCAGCTCCGTTGCCGGGGGGTATGGTTACGAGCAGTACTTC. This translates into CASSVAGGYGYEQYF.

The chain combines TRBV7-2 with TRBJ1-3, with a tentative D call TRBD1 (5 bases). The germline V gene encodes CDR1 SGHTA and CDR2 FQGNSA. CDR3 size: 18 residues. Trimming left V 4 bases short and J 0 bases short, with 19 bases between. Here the CDR3 DNA reads TGTGCCAGCAGCTCGGTGCTGGGGGAAGCCCGCTCTGGAAACACCATATATTTT. Translating gives CASSSVLGEARSGNTIYF. Using reference TRBV7-2 and TRBJ1-3 for the parts outside the CDR3, the full variable domain is GAGVSQSPSNKVTEKGKDVELRCDPISGHTALYWYRQSLGQGLEFLIYFQGNSAPDKSGLPSDRFSAERTGGSVSTLTIQRTQQEDSAVYLCASSSVLGEARSGNTIYFGEGSWLTVV.

The gene calls are TRBV5-6 and TRBJ1-3; possibly TRBD1 for D (6 bases). Trimming stripped 2 bases from V and 0 bases from J, with 9 bases between. The CDR3 length is 15 residues. Germline CDR1 and CDR2: SGHDT and YYEEEE. This chain's CDR3 is CASSLNRVSGNTIYF. CDR3 nucleotides: TGTGCCAGCAGCTTAAACAGGGTCTCTGGAAACACCATATATTTT.

The rearrangement uses TRBV5-8 and TRBJ1-3, with D perhaps TRBD1 (6 bases). The CDR3 is 15 residues long. Trimming left V 6 bases short and J 0 bases short, with 13 bases between. CDR1 is SGHTS and CDR2 is YDEGEE in the germline V gene. The CDR3 protein is CASNLQGDSGNTIYF. CDR3 DNA sequence: TGTGCCAGCAATCTACAGGGAGACTCTGGAAACACCATATATTTT. The whole variable domain, filled in from reference TRBV5-8 and TRBJ1-3, reads EAGVTQSPTHLIKTRGQQATLRCSPISGHTSVYWYQQALGLGLQFLLWYDEGEERNRGNFPPRFSGRQFPNYSSELNVNALELEDSALYLCASNLQGDSGNTIYFGEGSWLTVV.

This clone has just a few counts. The rearrangement links TRBV11-2 to TRBJ2-3; 9 positions agree with TRBD1. The V gene's germline CDR1 is SGHAT and CDR2 FQNNGV. V lost 4 bases, J lost 4 bases, and 6 bases stayed unmatched. This CDR3 region has 15 residues. The CDR3 DNA sequence: TGTGCCAGCAGCTCATACAGGGGGCGCGCAGATACGCAGTATTTT. This encodes CASSSYRGRADTQYF.

The rearrangement links TRBV4-3 to TRBJ2-3; D remains unclear. V was pared by 3 bases and J by 5 bases, with 9 bases between. The CDR3 totals 13 residues. Germline loops: CDR1 LGHNA, CDR2 YSLEER. The CDR3 region has the DNA TGCGCCAGCAGCCAGCTTCGTGGAGATACGCAGTATTTT. It translates to CASSQLRGDTQYF.

The gene calls are TRBV6-2 or TRBV6-3 and TRBJ2-7; either TRBD1 or TRBD2 may supply D (5 bases each). The germline gives CDR1 MNHEY, CDR2 SVGEGT. V was clipped by 4 bases and J by 8 bases, with 21 bases between them. The CDR3 runs 15 residues. CDR3 amino acids: CASSWAGAVPRKQYF. CDR3 DNA: TGTGCCAGCAGTTGGGCCGGGGCGGTCCCCCGCAAGCAGTACTTC.

The chain has TRBV6-5 and TRBJ1-1; no definite D call. The V gene's germline CDR1 is MNHEY and CDR2 SVGAGI. V gave up 0 bases and J gave up 12 bases, with 5 bases separating them. The CDR3 loop spans 10 amino acids. CDR3 residues: CASSYSTSFF. Written as DNA, the CDR3 is TGTGCCAGCAGTTACTCGACGTCTTTCTTT.

This chain links TRBV19 with TRBJ1-2; D remains ambiguous. The germline gives CDR1 LNHDA, CDR2 SQIVND (reference sequence). This CDR3 is 15 amino acids long. V was shortened by 7 bases and J by 0 bases, with 15 bases between the two germline ends. CDR3 sequence reads: CASMVGQNANYGYTF. As DNA, the CDR3 is TGTGCCAGTATGGTGGGCCAAAATGCTAACTATGGCTACACCTTC.

The chain couples TRBV27 to TRBJ2-7; D is uncertain. Germline V gives CDR1 MNHEY, CDR2 SMNVEV (reference sequence). The CDR3 runs to 14 residues. The ends were cut back, 9 bases at V and 3 bases at J, with 18 bases in the middle. The chain's CDR3 is CARRGSHTLYEQYF. CDR3 in DNA: TGTGCCAGGCGCGGCTCCCATACCCTCTACGAGCAGTACTTC.

V gene TRBV28 combines with J gene TRBJ2-1; maybe TRBD2 (5 bases). Germline values: CDR1 MDHEN, CDR2 SYDVKM. Deletions cut 5 bases from V and 8 bases from J, with 13 bases between. The CDR3 sequence is 13 residues long. The CDR3 nucleotides are TGTGCCAGCAGTCCCCCCCCGGGGTATGAGCAGTTCTTC. Amino acid sequence: CASSPPPGYEQFF.